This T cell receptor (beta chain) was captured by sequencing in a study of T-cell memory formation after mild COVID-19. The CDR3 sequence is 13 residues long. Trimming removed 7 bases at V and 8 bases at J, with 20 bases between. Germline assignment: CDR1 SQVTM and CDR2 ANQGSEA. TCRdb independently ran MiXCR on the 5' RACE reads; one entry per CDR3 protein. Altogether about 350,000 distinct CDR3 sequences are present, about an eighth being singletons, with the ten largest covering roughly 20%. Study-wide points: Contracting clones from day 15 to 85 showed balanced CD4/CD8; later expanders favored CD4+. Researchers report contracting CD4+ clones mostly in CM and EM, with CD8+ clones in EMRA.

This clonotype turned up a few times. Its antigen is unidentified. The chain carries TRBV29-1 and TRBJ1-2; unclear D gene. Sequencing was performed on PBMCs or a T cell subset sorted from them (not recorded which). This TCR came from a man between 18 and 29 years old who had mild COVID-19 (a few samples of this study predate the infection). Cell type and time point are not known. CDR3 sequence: CSAIRTVEYGYTF. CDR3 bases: TGCAGCGCAATTAGGACGGTCGAATACGGCTACACCTTC.